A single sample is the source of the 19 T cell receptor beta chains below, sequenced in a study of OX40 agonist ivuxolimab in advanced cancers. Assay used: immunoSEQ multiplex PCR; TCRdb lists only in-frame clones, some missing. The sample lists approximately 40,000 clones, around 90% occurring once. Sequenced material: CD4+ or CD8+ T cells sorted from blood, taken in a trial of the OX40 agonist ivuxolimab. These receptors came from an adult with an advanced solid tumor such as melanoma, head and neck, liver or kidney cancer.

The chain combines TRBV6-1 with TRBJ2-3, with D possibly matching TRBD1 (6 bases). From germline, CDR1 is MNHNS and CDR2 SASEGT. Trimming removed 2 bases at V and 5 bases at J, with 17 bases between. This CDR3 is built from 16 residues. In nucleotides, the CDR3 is TGTGCCAGCAGTGAACGAAGATTGGGGGCGGGAGATACGCAGTATTTT. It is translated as CASSERRLGAGDTQYF.

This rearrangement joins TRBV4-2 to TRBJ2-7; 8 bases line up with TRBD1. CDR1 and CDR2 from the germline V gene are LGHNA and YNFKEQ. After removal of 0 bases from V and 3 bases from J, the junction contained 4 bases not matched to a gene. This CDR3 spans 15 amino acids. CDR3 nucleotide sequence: TGTGCCAGCAGCCAAGAACAGGGGGGAGGCTACGAGCAGTACTTC. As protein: CASSQEQGGGYEQYF.

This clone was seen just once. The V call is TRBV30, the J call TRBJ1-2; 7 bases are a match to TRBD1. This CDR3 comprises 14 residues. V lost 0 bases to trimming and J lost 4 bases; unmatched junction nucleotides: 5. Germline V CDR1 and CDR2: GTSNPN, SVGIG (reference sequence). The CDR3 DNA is TGTGCCTGGAGTGTACAGGGGAGGGCCTATGGCTACACCTTC. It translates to CAWSVQGRAYGYTF.

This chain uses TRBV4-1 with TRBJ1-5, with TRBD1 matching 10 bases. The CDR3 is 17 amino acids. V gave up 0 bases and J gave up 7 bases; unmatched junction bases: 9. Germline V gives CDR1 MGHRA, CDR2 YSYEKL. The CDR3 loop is CASSQDRIGTGDQPQHF. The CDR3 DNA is TGCGCCAGCAGCCAAGATAGGATTGGGACAGGGGACCAGCCCCAGCATTTT.

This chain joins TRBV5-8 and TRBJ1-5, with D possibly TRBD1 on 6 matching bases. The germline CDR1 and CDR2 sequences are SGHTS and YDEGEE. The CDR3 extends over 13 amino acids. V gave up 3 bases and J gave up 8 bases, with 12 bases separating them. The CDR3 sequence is CASSWGGQKPQHF. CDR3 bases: TGTGCCAGCAGCTGGGGGGGGCAAAAGCCCCAGCATTTT.

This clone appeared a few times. The CDR3 DNA is TGTGCCAGCAGAACGGACACCGGGGAGCTGTTTTTT. It translates to CASRTDTGELFF. This chain uses TRBV27 with TRBJ2-2; no clear D gene. CDR1 and CDR2 from the germline V gene are MNHEY and SMNVEV (reference sequence). The CDR3 has 12 residues. V lost 6 bases and J 3 bases, leaving 5 bases between the germline ends.

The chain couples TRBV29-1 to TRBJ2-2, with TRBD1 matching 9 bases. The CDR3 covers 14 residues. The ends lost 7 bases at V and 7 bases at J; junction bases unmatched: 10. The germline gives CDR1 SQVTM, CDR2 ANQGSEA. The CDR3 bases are TGCAGCGCAGAGGGGACAGGGCAAGGCGGGGAGCTGTTTTTT. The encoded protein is CSAEGTGQGGELFF.

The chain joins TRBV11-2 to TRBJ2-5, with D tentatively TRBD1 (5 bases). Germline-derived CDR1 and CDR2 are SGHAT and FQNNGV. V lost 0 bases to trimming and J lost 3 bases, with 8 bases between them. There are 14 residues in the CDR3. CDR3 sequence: CASSLDPGKETQYF. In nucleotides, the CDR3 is TGTGCCAGCAGCTTAGATCCAGGGAAAGAGACCCAGTACTTC. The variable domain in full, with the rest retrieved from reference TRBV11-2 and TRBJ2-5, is EAGVAQSPRYKIIEKRQSVAFWCNPISGHATLYWYQQILGQGPKLLIQFQNNGVVDDSQLPKDRFSAERLKGVDSTLKIQPAKLEDSAVYLCASSLDPGKETQYFGPGTRLLVL.

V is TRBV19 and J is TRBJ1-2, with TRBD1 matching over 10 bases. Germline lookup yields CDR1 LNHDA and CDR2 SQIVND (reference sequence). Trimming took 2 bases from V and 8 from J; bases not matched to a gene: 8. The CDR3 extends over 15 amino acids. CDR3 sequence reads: CASSISSGQGKGYTF. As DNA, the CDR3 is TGTGCCAGTAGTATATCCTCGGGACAGGGGAAGGGCTACACCTTC. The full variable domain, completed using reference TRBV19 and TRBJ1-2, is DGGITQSPKYLFRKEGQNVTLSCEQNLNHDAMYWYRQDPGQGLRLIYYSQIVNDFQKGDIAEGYSVSREKKESFPLTVTSAQKNPTAFYLCASSISSGQGKGYTFGSGTRLTVV.

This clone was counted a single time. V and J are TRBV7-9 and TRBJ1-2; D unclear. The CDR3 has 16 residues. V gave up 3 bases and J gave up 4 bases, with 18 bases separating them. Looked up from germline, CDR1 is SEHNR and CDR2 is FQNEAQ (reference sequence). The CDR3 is CASSFPNKQTSYGYTF. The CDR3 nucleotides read TGTGCCAGCAGCTTCCCGAACAAACAGACCAGCTATGGCTACACCTTC.

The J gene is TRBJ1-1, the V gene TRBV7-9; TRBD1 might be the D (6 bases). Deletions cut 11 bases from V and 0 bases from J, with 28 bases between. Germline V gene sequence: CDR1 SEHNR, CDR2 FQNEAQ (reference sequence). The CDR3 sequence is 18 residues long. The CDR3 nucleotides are TGTGCCTTGGGGTGGGACACCGGAGTTATTATAATGAACACTGAAGCTTTCTTT. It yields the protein CALGWDTGVIIMNTEAFF.

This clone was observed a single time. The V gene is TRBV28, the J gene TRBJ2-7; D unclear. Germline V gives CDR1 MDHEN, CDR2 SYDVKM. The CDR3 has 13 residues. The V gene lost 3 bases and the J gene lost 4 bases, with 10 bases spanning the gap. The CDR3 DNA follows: TGTGCCAGCAGTTTGGTAGAGAGATACGAGCAGTACTTC. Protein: CASSLVERYEQYF.

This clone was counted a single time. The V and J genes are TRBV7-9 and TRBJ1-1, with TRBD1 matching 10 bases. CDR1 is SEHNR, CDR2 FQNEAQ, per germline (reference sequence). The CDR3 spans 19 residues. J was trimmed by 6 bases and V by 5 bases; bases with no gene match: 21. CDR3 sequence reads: CASSPRRTGQGPYDSEAFF. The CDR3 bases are TGTGCCAGCAGCCCCCGGAGGACGGGACAGGGGCCTTATGACTCTGAAGCTTTCTTT.

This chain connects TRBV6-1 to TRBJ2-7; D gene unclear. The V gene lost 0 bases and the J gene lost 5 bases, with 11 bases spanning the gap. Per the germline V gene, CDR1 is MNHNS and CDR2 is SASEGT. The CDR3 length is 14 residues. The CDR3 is CASSEAPGYHEQYF. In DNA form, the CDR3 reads TGTGCCAGCAGTGAAGCTCCGGGTTACCACGAGCAGTACTTC.

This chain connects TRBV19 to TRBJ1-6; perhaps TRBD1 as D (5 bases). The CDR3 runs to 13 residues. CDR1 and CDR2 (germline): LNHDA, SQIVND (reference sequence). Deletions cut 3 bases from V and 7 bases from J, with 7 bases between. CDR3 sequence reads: CASSINRNSPLHF. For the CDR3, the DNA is TGTGCCAGTAGTATTAACAGGAATTCACCCCTCCACTTT. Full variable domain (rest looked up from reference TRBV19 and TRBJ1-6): DGGITQSPKYLFRKEGQNVTLSCEQNLNHDAMYWYRQDPGQGLRLIYYSQIVNDFQKGDIAEGYSVSREKKESFPLTVTSAQKNPTAFYLCASSINRNSPLHFGNGTRLTVT.

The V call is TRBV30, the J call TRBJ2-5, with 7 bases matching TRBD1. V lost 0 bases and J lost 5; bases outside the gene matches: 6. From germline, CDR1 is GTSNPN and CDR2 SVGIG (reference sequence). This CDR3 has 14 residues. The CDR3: CAWSVRSRGETQYF. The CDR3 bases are TGTGCCTGGAGTGTGAGATCCAGGGGGGAGACCCAGTACTTC. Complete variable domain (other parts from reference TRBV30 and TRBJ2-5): SQTIHQWPATLVQPVGSPLSLECTVEGTSNPNLYWYRQAAGRGLQLLFYSVGIGQISSEVPQNLSASRPQDRQFILSSKKLLLSDSGFYLCAWSVRSRGETQYFGPGTRLLVL.

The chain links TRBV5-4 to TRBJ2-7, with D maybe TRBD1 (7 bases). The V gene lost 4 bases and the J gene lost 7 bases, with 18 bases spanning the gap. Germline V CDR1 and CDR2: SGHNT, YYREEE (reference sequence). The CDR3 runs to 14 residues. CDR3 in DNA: TGTGCCAGCAGCGCCCGGAGGAGGGGGCAGGAGCAGTACTTC. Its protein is CASSARRRGQEQYF. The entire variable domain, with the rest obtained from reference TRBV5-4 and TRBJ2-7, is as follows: ETGVTQSPTHLIKTRGQQVTLRCSSQSGHNTVSWYQQALGQGPQFIFQYYREEENGRGNFPPRFSGLQFPNYSSELNVNALELDDSALYLCASSARRRGQEQYFGPGTRLTVT.

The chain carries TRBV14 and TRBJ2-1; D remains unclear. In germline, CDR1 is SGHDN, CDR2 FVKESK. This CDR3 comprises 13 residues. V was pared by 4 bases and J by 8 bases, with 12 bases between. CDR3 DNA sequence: TGTGCCAGCAGCCCCTGGGGTTCCCATGAGCAGTTCTTC. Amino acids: CASSPWGSHEQFF.

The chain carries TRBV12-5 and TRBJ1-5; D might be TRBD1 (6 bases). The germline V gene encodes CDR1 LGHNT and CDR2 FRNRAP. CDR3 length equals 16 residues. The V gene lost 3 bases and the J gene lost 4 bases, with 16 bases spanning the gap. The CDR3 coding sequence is TGTGCTAGTGGTTTCGGAGTGCAGGGGACGAATCAGCCCCAGCATTTT. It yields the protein CASGFGVQGTNQPQHF.